This T cell receptor beta chain was obtained from a study of CD8+ T cells in alopecia areata. This CDR3 is 13 amino acids long. Germline values: CDR1 SNHLY, CDR2 FYNNEI. Trimming took 2 bases from V and 6 from J, leaving 8 bases between them. Once RNA had been extracted, it was reverse transcribed into cDNA to act as the sequencing template. Repertoires were generated with immunoSEQ multiplex PCR, while TCRdb's copy carries only in-frame clones and drops some. Among roughly 150,000 clones, around 58% were seen once, and the ten largest hold 5% to 7%. Both peripheral blood and punch biopsies of lesional scalp skin were obtained from patients who had alopecia areata. Sorting of CD4+ and CD8+ T cells was performed on PBMCs.

This rearrangement joins TRBV2 to TRBJ1-5; D gene unclear. Sequences were derived from CD4+ T cells sorted from blood, sampled at week 0. The origin of this receptor is a human donor with alopecia areata. CDR3 in amino acids: CASSERLVQPQHF. The CDR3 coding sequence is TGTGCCAGCAGTGAACGTCTAGTTCAGCCCCAGCATTTT.